This is a list of T cell receptor beta chains from one sample in a study of blood T cell repertoires in COVID-19. Only in-frame clones appear in the TCRdb table, and some are missing; sequencing was by immunoSEQ multiplex PCR. This table has some 380,000 clones, 81% appearing once. Sample: peripheral blood. All receptors come from a human donor with acute or convalescent COVID-19. The donor label of this sample is uncertain. The CDR3 runs from the conserved cysteine through the conserved F or W. Fields, in order: CDR3 DNA, CDR3 protein, D gene, J gene, V gene, clone size. D genes are given only for firm matches. Part of the rows lack a size; the others show once, few, many or a class for expanded clones.

cdr3_nt: TGTGCAAGTCGCTTAGCGAAGGGACAGCTGAACACTGAAGCTTTCTTT
cdr3_aa: CASRLAKGQLNTEAFF
d_call: .
j_call: TRBJ1-1
v_call: TRBV12-2
clone_size: few

cdr3_nt: TGTGCCAGTAGCCGAACAGTCACAGATACGCAGTATTTT
cdr3_aa: CASSRTVTDTQYF
d_call: .
j_call: TRBJ2-3
v_call: TRBV19
clone_size: .

cdr3_nt: TGCGCCAGCAGCCAAGATCCAGCGGGTGGCTACGAGCAGTACTTC
cdr3_aa: CASSQDPAGGYEQYF
d_call: .
j_call: TRBJ2-7
v_call: TRBV4-1
clone_size: .

cdr3_nt: TGCGCCAGCAGCCAACCCGTCCAGGTATCACCCCTCCACTTT
cdr3_aa: CASSQPVQVSPLHF
d_call: .
j_call: TRBJ1-6
v_call: TRBV4-1
clone_size: .

cdr3_nt: TGTGCCAGCAGCTTCGCGGGGGGGCATGAGCAGTTCTTC
cdr3_aa: CASSFAGGHEQFF
d_call: TRBD2
j_call: TRBJ2-1
v_call: TRBV7-7
clone_size: .

cdr3_nt: TGCGCCAGCAGAGACACCTATGGCTACACCTTC
cdr3_aa: CASRDTYGYTF
d_call: .
j_call: TRBJ1-2
v_call: TRBV5-1
clone_size: .

cdr3_nt: TGTGCCAGCAGTTTCTCCTCGGGGAGAGCTAACTATGGCTACACCTTC
cdr3_aa: CASSFSSGRANYGYTF
d_call: .
j_call: TRBJ1-2
v_call: TRBV28
clone_size: .

cdr3_nt: TGTGCCAGCTCACCACCGAGGAACACCGGGGAGCTGTTTTTT
cdr3_aa: CASSPPRNTGELFF
d_call: .
j_call: TRBJ2-2
v_call: TRBV18
clone_size: once

cdr3_nt: TGCGCCAGCAGCCAACCCAGGGACAGGGGCCTTCGCGGTGAAAAACTGTTTTTT
cdr3_aa: CASSQPRDRGLRGEKLFF
d_call: TRBD1
j_call: TRBJ1-4
v_call: TRBV4-1
clone_size: .

cdr3_nt: TGTGCCAGCAGTGACGGAACGCGGGGGAACCAGCCCCAGCATTTT
cdr3_aa: CASSDGTRGNQPQHF
d_call: .
j_call: TRBJ1-5
v_call: TRBV25-1
clone_size: few

cdr3_nt: TGTGCCAGCAGCTTGTCGGGGGGTCATCCGCCGGATGAGCAGTTCTTC
cdr3_aa: CASSLSGGHPPDEQFF
d_call: TRBD2
j_call: TRBJ2-1
v_call: TRBV5-7
clone_size: once

cdr3_nt: TGTGCCAGCAGCTACCGACTGACAGCTGGAAACACCATATATTTT
cdr3_aa: CASSYRLTAGNTIYF
d_call: .
j_call: TRBJ1-3
v_call: TRBV5-6
clone_size: .

cdr3_nt: TGTGCCAGCAGCCATACGCCCGGACTAGCGGGCACAGATACGCAGTATTTT
cdr3_aa: CASSHTPGLAGTDTQYF
d_call: TRBD2
j_call: TRBJ2-3
v_call: TRBV9
clone_size: .

cdr3_nt: TGTGCCAGCTCAGGGCAGTTGGAATACGAGCAGTACTTC
cdr3_aa: CASSGQLEYEQYF
d_call: .
j_call: TRBJ2-7
v_call: TRBV18
clone_size: .

cdr3_nt: TGCGCCAGCAGCAAGTTGCTGAGGATCACAGATACGCAGTATTTT
cdr3_aa: CASSKLLRITDTQYF
d_call: .
j_call: TRBJ2-3
v_call: TRBV5-1
clone_size: .

cdr3_nt: TGTGCCAGCAGCGCCACAGACCTCTCCTACAATGAGCAGTTCTTC
cdr3_aa: CASSATDLSYNEQFF
d_call: .
j_call: TRBJ2-1
v_call: TRBV9
clone_size: .

cdr3_nt: TGTGCCAGCAGTACTAGCGTAGGGGTCAACAATGAGCAGTTCTTC
cdr3_aa: CASSTSVGVNNEQFF
d_call: TRBD2
j_call: TRBJ2-1
v_call: TRBV2
clone_size: .

cdr3_nt: TGTGCCAGTAGTGGGAGCATAAGGGCCCAGCCCCAGCATTTT
cdr3_aa: CASSGSIRAQPQHF
d_call: .
j_call: TRBJ1-5
v_call: TRBV19
clone_size: few

cdr3_nt: TGTGCCAGCAGGGGACAGCTTAACACAGATACGCAGTATTTT
cdr3_aa: CASRGQLNTDTQYF
d_call: TRBD1
j_call: TRBJ2-3
v_call: TRBV6-5
clone_size: few

cdr3_nt: TGTGCCAGCAGCTTGTCAGGGTTTAGCAATCAGCCCCAGCATTTT
cdr3_aa: CASSLSGFSNQPQHF
d_call: .
j_call: TRBJ1-5
v_call: TRBV5-5
clone_size: .

cdr3_nt: TGTGCCAGCAGCCTAGGGGCATCCGGGACAGGTCGGGAAAAACTGTTTTTT
cdr3_aa: CASSLGASGTGREKLFF
d_call: TRBD1
j_call: TRBJ1-4
v_call: TRBV5-4
clone_size: .

cdr3_nt: TGCAGCGTCCTCTCACCAGTGACTAACTATGGCTACACCTTC
cdr3_aa: CSVLSPVTNYGYTF
d_call: .
j_call: TRBJ1-2
v_call: TRBV29-1
clone_size: .

cdr3_nt: TGTGCCAGCAGCCCGCGAGGGAACTCCTACGAGCAGTACTTC
cdr3_aa: CASSPRGNSYEQYF
d_call: .
j_call: TRBJ2-7
v_call: TRBV7-9
clone_size: once

cdr3_nt: TGTGCCAGCAGCTTAGTAGTAGCGGCGGGAGGCCTCCGGGGAGAGCTGTTTTTT
cdr3_aa: CASSLVVAAGGLRGELFF
d_call: TRBD2
j_call: TRBJ2-2
v_call: TRBV11-2
clone_size: .

cdr3_nt: TGTGCCAGCAGTTACGACACCCCCGGACACAGCACTGAAGCTTTCTTT
cdr3_aa: CASSYDTPGHSTEAFF
d_call: .
j_call: TRBJ1-1
v_call: TRBV6-5
clone_size: .

cdr3_nt: TGTGCCAGCTCAGCCACAGGGGCCCGGGGGGGCTACAATGAGCAGTTCTTC
cdr3_aa: CASSATGARGGYNEQFF
d_call: .
j_call: TRBJ2-1
v_call: TRBV18
clone_size: .

cdr3_nt: TGTGCCAGCGTGACGGGACAGGGGTATTACGAGCAGTACTTC
cdr3_aa: CASVTGQGYYEQYF
d_call: TRBD1
j_call: TRBJ2-7
v_call: TRBV9
clone_size: .

cdr3_nt: TGTGCCAGCAGTTTTGGACAGGTCAGCACAGATACGCAGTATTTT
cdr3_aa: CASSFGQVSTDTQYF
d_call: TRBD1
j_call: TRBJ2-3
v_call: TRBV27
clone_size: .

cdr3_nt: TGTGCCAGCAGCGCCCCGGGACTAGCGGGGGGCCGTAGCACAGATACGCAGTATTTT
cdr3_aa: CASSAPGLAGGRSTDTQYF
d_call: TRBD2
j_call: TRBJ2-3
v_call: TRBV5-4
clone_size: few

cdr3_nt: TGTGCCACCAACACAGATACGCAGTATTTT
cdr3_aa: CATNTDTQYF
d_call: .
j_call: TRBJ2-3
v_call: TRBV6-5
clone_size: .

cdr3_nt: TGTGCCAGCAGTTTTTGGGGCTCCTCGAACACTGAAGCTTTCTTT
cdr3_aa: CASSFWGSSNTEAFF
d_call: .
j_call: TRBJ1-1
v_call: TRBV27
clone_size: .

cdr3_nt: TGCGCCAGCAGCTTGGGAGCAGGGGAGAACTACGAGCAGTACTTC
cdr3_aa: CASSLGAGENYEQYF
d_call: .
j_call: TRBJ2-7
v_call: TRBV5-1
clone_size: .

cdr3_nt: TGCAGCGTTGCCATGAGGAGGGAAGCTTTCTTT
cdr3_aa: CSVAMRREAFF
d_call: .
j_call: TRBJ1-1
v_call: TRBV29-1
clone_size: few

cdr3_nt: TGTGCCAGCAGTGCAGGGGGTTCCTCCTACAATGAGCAGTTCTTC
cdr3_aa: CASSAGGSSYNEQFF
d_call: TRBD1
j_call: TRBJ2-1
v_call: TRBV2
clone_size: .

cdr3_nt: TGTGCCAGCAACACAGGGGTCAATTCACCCCTCCACTTT
cdr3_aa: CASNTGVNSPLHF
d_call: TRBD1
j_call: TRBJ1-6
v_call: TRBV6-5
clone_size: .

cdr3_nt: TGTGCCAGCAGTTCCAGGGGGCCCCCTTCGAACACTGAAGCTTTCTTT
cdr3_aa: CASSSRGPPSNTEAFF
d_call: TRBD1
j_call: TRBJ1-1
v_call: TRBV7-6
clone_size: .

cdr3_nt: TGTGCCAGCAGCAAACTAGCGGGGGTGTACAATGAGCAGTTCTTC
cdr3_aa: CASSKLAGVYNEQFF
d_call: TRBD2
j_call: TRBJ2-1
v_call: TRBV5-5
clone_size: .

cdr3_nt: TGTGCCAGCTCACCGATTCCAGGGGCGAACATTCAGTACTTC
cdr3_aa: CASSPIPGANIQYF
d_call: .
j_call: TRBJ2-4
v_call: TRBV18
clone_size: .

cdr3_nt: TGTGCCAGCAGTTTAGGGCCGTCCACTGAAGCTTTCTTT
cdr3_aa: CASSLGPSTEAFF
d_call: .
j_call: TRBJ1-1
v_call: TRBV12-3/TRBV12-4
clone_size: .

cdr3_nt: TGTGCCAGCAGTTCGGAGCACTCAGGGGTACCATATACGCAGTATTTT
cdr3_aa: CASSSEHSGVPYTQYF
d_call: .
j_call: TRBJ2-3
v_call: TRBV28
clone_size: .